This T cell receptor (beta chain) was captured by sequencing in a study of T cells after posttransplantation cyclophosphamide. This related bone marrow graft donor gave peripheral blood on the day of marrow donation. The naive gate required viable CD3+CD4+ or CD3+CD8+ cells with CCR7+CD45RA+CD45RO-CD95-CD27+CD28+ phenotype. A note on this clone: Its antigen is currently unknown.

This table comes from immunoSEQ multiplex PCR, and its TCRdb copy is limited to in-frame clones, with some not included. Here the sample spans about 21,000 clones, nearly 99% being singletons. Overall study results and limits: After PTCy, TRB diversity resembled that of CNI/methotrexate controls. Donor CD8+ memory clones often dominated recipient blood repertoires at later times.

V lost 1 base, J lost 3 bases, and 18 bases lay in between. Germline V lookup: CDR1 MGHRA, CDR2 YSYEKL. The CDR3 extends over 17 amino acids. The TCR sequence derives from a man aged 35 to 55 in good health, CMV-negative, and a related stem cell transplant donor. This chain links TRBV4-1 with TRBJ1-1, with D hard to call. The specimen was naive CD8+ T cells sorted from PBMCs. In DNA, the CDR3 is TGCGCCAGCAGCCAAGTAATTCCTGGGTTCGCGGACACTGAAGCTTTCTTT. This encodes CASSQVIPGFADTEAFF.